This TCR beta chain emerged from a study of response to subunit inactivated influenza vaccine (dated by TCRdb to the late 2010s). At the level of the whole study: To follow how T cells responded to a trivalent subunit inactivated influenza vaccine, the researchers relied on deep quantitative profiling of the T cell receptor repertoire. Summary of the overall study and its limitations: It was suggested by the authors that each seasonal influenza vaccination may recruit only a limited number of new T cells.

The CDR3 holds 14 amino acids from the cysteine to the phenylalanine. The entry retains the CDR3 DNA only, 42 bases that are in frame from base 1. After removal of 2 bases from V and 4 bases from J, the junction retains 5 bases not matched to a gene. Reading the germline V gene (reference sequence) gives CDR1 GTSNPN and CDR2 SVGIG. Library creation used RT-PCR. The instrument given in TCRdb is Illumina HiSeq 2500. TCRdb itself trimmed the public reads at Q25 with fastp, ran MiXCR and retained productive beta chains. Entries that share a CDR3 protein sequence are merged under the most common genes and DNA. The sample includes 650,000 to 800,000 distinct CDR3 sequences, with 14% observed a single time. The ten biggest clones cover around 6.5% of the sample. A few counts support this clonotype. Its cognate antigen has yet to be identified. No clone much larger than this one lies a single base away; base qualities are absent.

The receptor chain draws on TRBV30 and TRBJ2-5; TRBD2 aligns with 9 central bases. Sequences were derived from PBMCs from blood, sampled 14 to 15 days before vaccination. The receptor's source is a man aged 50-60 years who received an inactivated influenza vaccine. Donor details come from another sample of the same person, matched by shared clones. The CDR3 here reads CAWSSSGGGETQYF. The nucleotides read TGTGCCTGGAGTAGTAGCGGGGGAGGAGAGACCCAGTACTTC.